This T cell receptor (beta chain) was identified during a study of cytomegalovirus exposure and HLA in healthy donors. The study, taken as a whole, reports: It was only CMV serostatus that was available as immune exposure information. Several V segments, TRBV6-2 and TRBV6-3 among them, could not be told apart and were dropped.

About this clone: The antigen is unknown.

All the people who gave samples were healthy bone marrow donors. Donors counted as nominally healthy when sampled, yet unrecorded immune exposures were likely. Deletions cut 1 base from V and 7 bases from J, with 8 bases between. The CDR3 runs 13 residues. Germline V lookup: CDR1 SGHVS, CDR2 FNYEAQ. Vbeta (60) and Jbeta (13) primers were used in the PCR. Method: immunoSEQ multiplex PCR; TCRdb's copy keeps in-frame clones and lacks some. There are more than 45,000 clones in the sample; 82% occur only once, and around 2.8% lies in the top ten. The rearrangement joins TRBV7-6 to TRBJ2-1; D may be TRBD1 (5 bases). Sequenced: PBMCs. The clonotype comes from a man in his fifties in good health and CMV-seronegative. CDR3 in amino acids: CASSLEDINEQFF. In nucleotides, the CDR3 is TGTGCCAGCAGCTTAGAGGACATTAATGAGCAGTTCTTC.